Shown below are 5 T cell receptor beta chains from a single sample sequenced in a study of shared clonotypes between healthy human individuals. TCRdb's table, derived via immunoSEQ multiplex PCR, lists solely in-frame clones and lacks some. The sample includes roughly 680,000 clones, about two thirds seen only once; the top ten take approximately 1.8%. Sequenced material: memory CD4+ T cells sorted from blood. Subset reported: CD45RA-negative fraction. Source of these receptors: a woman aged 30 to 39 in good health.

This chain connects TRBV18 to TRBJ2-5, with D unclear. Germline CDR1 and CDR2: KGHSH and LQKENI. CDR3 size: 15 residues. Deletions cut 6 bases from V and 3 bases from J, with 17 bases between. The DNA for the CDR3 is TGTGCCAGCTCTCCAATAACTACCATGGAAGAGACCCAGTACTTC. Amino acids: CASSPITTMEETQYF. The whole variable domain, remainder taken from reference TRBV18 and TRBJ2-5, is NAGVMQNPRHLVRRRGQEARLRCSPMKGHSHVYWYRQLPEEGLKFMVYLQKENIIDESGMPKERFSAEFPKEGPSILRIQQVVRGDSAAYFCASSPITTMEETQYFGPGTRLLVL.

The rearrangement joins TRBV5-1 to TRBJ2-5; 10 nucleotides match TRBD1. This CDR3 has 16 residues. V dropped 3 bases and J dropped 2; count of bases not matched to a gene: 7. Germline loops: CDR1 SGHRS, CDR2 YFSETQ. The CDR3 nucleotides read TGCGCCAGCAGCTGGACAGGGGGAAAGGAACAAGAGACCCAGTACTTC. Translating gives CASSWTGGKEQETQYF. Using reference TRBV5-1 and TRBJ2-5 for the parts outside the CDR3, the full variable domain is KAGVTQTPRYLIKTRGQQVTLSCSPISGHRSVSWYQQTPGQGLQFLFEYFSETQRNKGNFPGRFSGRQFSNSRSEMNVSTLELGDSALYLCASSWTGGKEQETQYFGPGTRLLVL.

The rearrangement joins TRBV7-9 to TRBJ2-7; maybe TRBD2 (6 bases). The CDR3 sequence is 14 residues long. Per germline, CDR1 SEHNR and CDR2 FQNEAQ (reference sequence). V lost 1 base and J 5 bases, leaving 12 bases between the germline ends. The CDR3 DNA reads TGTGCCAGCAGCTTAGTTCTCGGCGGGGACGAGCAGTACTTC. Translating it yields CASSLVLGGDEQYF.

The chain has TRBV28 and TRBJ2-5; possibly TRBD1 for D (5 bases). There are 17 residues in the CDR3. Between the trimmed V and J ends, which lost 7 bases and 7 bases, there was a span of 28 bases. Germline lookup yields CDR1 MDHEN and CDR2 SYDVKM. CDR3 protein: CASNPVPRDRTPGTQYF. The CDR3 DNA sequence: TGTGCCAGCAACCCTGTCCCCCGCGACAGAACACCAGGGACCCAGTACTTC.

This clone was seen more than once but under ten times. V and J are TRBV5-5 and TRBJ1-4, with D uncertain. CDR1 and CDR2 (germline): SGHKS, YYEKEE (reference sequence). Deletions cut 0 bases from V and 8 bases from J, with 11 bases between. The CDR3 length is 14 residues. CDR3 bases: TGTGCCAGCAGCTTGGTGGTGACGCGGGAAAAACTGTTTTTT. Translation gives CASSLVVTREKLFF.